At least ten counts were recorded for the clone carrying this T cell receptor beta chain. CDR3 length: 14 residues. The germline gives CDR1 SGHTA, CDR2 FQGTGA. This sample is drawn from a study of blood T cells in healthy people across ages. Each donor gave roughly 9.1 milliliters of peripheral blood. Each sample used at least 6.5 million PBMCs. A second PCR of about 6 to 11 cycles used a sample-barcoded 5' primer and a J-beta primer mix. TCRdb independently ran MiXCR on the 5' RACE reads; one entry per CDR3 protein. The sample lists fewer than 800,000 distinct CDR3 sequences, 20% to 25% occurring once.

The sequence came from a man between 65 and 79 years old in good health. Sequencing was done on a sample of blood. The chain is built from TRBV7-3 and TRBJ2-5, with D maybe TRBD1 (6 bases). With the DNA end fitting TRBJ2-1 better, the J assignment may be wrong. The CDR3 region has the DNA TGTGCCAGCAGCCTGACAGGTCCACAAATCGAGCAGTTCTTC. This codes for CASSLTGPQIEQFF.